This T cell receptor beta chain was sequenced for a study of technical replicates of blood from a few donors. Sequenced by immunoSEQ multiplex PCR; TCRdb stores in-frame clones only, minus some. The table has some 76,000 clones, 85% to 95% seen once; the top ten hold about 0.4%. Germline assignment: CDR1 LNHDA and CDR2 SQIVND (reference sequence). This CDR3 region has 15 residues. The V end was cut by 8 bases, the J end by 0 bases, with 14 bases between. The chain recombines TRBV19 with TRBJ1-5; D perhaps matches TRBD1 (6 bases). Sequenced material: T cells isolated from PBMCs. This clonotype was obtained from a human donor in good health. This chain's CDR3 is CASVDRHYSNQPQHF. The CDR3 nucleotides read TGTGCCAGTGTCGACAGGCATTATAGCAATCAGCCCCAGCATTTT.